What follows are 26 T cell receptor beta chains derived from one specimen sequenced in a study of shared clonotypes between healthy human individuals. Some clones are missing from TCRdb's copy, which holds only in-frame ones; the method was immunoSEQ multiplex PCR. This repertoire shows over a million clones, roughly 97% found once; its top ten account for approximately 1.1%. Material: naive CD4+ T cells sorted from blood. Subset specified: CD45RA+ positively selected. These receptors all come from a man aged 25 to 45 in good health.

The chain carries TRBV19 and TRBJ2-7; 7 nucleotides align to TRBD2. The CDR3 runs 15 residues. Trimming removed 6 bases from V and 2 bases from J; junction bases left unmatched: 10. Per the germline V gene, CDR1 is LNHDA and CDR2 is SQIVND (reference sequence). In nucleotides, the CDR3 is TGTGCCAGTAGCCGAACCGGGGGGACTCCCTACGAGCAGTACTTC. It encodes CASSRTGGTPYEQYF.

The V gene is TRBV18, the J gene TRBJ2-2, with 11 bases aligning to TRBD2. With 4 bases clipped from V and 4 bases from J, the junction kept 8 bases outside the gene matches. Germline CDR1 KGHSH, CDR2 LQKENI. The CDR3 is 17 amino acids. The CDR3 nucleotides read TGTGCCAGCTCACGGTCTAGCGGGAGGACCTTCACCGGGGAGCTGTTTTTT. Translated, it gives CASSRSSGRTFTGELFF.

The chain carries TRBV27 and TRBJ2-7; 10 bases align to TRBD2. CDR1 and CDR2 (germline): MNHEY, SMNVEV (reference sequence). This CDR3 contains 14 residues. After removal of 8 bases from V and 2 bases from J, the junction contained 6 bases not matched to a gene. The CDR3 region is CASGLLAGPYEQYF. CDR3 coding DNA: TGTGCCAGCGGCTTACTAGCGGGACCCTACGAGCAGTACTTC.

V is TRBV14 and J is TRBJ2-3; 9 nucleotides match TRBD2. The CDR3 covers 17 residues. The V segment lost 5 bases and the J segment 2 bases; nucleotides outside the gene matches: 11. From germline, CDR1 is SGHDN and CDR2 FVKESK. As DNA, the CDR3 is TGTGCCAGCAGCGCCCGGGAGGCTAGCGGGAACACAGATACGCAGTATTTT. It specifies CASSAREASGNTDTQYF.

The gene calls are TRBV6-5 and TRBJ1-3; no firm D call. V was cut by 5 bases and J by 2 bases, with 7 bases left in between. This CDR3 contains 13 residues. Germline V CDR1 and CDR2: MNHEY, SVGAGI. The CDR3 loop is CASSRQPGNTIYF. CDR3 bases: TGTGCCAGCAGTCGGCAGCCTGGAAACACCATATATTTT.

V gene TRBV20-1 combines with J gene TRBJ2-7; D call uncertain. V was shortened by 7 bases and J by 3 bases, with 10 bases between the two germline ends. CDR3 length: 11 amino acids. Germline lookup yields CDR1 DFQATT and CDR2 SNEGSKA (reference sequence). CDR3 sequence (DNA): TGCAGTGGCACCAGAAACTACGAGCAGTACTTC. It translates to CSGTRNYEQYF.

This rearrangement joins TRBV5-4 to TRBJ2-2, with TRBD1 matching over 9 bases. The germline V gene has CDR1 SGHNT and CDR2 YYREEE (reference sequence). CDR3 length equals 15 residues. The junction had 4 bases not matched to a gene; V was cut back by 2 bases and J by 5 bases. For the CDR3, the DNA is TGTGCCAGCAGCTTACAGGGGGCGAGGACCGGGGAGCTGTTTTTT. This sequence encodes CASSLQGARTGELFF.

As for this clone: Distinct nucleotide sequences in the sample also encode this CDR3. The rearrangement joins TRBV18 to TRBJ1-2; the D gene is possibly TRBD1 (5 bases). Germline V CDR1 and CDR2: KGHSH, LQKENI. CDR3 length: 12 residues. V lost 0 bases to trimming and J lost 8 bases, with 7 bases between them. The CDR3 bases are TGTGCCAGCTCACCACCGGGGGAGGGCTACACCTTC. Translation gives CASSPPGEGYTF.

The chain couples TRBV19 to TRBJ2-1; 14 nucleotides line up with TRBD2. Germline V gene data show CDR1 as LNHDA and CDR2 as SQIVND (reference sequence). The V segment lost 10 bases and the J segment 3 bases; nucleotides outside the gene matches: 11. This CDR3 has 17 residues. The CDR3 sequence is CATLGLAGVGGYNEQFF. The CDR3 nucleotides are TGTGCCACCCTGGGACTAGCGGGAGTTGGGGGCTACAATGAGCAGTTCTTC.

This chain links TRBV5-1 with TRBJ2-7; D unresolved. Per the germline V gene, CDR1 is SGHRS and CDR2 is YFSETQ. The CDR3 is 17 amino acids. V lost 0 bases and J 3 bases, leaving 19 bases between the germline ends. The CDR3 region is CASSLAGWSSSLYEQYF. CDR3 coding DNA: TGCGCCAGCAGCTTGGCCGGGTGGTCCTCCTCCCTCTACGAGCAGTACTTC. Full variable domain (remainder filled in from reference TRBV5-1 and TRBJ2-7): KAGVTQTPRYLIKTRGQQVTLSCSPISGHRSVSWYQQTPGQGLQFLFEYFSETQRNKGNFPGRFSGRQFSNSRSEMNVSTLELGDSALYLCASSLAGWSSSLYEQYFGPGTRLTVT.

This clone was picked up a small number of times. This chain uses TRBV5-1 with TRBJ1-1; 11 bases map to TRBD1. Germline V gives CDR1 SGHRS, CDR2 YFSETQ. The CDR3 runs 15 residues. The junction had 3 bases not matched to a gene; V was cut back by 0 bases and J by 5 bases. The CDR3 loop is CASSLEGQGVTEAFF. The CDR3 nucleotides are TGCGCCAGCAGCTTGGAGGGACAGGGGGTTACTGAAGCTTTCTTT.

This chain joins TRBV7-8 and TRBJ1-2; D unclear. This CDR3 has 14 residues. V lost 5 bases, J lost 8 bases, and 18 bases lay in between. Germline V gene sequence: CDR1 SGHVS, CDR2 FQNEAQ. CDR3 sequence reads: CASSVLTAPQGYTF. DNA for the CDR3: TGTGCCAGCAGCGTCTTGACGGCCCCTCAAGGCTACACCTTC.

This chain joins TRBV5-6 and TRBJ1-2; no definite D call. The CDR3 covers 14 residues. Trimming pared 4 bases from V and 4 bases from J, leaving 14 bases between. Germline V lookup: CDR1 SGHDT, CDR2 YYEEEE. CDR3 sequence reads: CASSPLRSLYGYTF. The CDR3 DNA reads TGTGCCAGCAGCCCCCTCCGGAGTCTCTATGGCTACACCTTC.

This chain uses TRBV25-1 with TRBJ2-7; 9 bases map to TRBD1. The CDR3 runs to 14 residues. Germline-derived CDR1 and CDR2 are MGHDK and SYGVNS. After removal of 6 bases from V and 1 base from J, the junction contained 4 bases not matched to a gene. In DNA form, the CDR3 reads TGTGCCAGCAGGAGACAGGGGGGTTCCTACGAGCAGTACTTC. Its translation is CASRRQGGSYEQYF.

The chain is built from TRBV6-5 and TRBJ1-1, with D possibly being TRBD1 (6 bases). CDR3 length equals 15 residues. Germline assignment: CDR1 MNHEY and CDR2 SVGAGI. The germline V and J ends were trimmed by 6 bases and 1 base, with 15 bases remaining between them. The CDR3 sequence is CASSREGGTNTEAFF. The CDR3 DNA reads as TGTGCCAGCAGCCGTGAGGGGGGGACGAACACTGAAGCTTTCTTT.

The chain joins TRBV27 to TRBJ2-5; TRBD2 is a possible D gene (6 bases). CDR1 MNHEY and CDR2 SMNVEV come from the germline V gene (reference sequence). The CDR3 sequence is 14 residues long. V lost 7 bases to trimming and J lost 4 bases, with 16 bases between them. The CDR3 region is CASNRRGPRETQYF. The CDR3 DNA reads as TGTGCCAGCAACCGGAGGGGACCAAGAGAGACCCAGTACTTC.

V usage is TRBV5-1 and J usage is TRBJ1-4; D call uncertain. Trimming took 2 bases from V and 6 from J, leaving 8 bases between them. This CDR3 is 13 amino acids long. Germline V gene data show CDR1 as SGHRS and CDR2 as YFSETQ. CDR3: CASSLHPDEKLFF. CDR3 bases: TGCGCCAGCAGCTTACACCCAGATGAAAAACTGTTTTTT.

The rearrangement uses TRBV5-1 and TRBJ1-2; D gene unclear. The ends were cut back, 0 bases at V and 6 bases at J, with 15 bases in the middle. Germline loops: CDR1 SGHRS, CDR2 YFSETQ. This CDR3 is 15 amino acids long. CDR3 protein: CASSLVPGSGNGYTF. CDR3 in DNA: TGCGCCAGCAGCTTGGTACCGGGATCTGGAAATGGCTACACCTTC.

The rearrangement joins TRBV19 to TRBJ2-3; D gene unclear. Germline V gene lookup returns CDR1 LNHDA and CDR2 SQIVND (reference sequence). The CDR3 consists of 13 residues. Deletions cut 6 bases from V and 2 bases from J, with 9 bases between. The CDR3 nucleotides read TGTGCCAGTAGGCCAGACTTCACAGATACGCAGTATTTT. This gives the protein CASRPDFTDTQYF.

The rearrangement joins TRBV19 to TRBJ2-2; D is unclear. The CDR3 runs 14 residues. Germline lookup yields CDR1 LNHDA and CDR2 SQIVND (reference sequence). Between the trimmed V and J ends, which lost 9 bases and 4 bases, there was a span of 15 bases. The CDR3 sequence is CASSKPSSTGELFF. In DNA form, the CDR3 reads TGTGCCAGCTCTAAACCCAGTTCCACCGGGGAGCTGTTTTTT. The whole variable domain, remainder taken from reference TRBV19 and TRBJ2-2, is DGGITQSPKYLFRKEGQNVTLSCEQNLNHDAMYWYRQDPGQGLRLIYYSQIVNDFQKGDIAEGYSVSREKKESFPLTVTSAQKNPTAFYLCASSKPSSTGELFFGEGSRLTVL.

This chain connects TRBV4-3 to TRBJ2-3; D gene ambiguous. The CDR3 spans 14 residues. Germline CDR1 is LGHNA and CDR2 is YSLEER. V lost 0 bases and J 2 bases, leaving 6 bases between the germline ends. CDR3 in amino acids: CASSQEVATDTQYF. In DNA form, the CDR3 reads TGCGCCAGCAGCCAAGAGGTGGCCACAGATACGCAGTATTTT.

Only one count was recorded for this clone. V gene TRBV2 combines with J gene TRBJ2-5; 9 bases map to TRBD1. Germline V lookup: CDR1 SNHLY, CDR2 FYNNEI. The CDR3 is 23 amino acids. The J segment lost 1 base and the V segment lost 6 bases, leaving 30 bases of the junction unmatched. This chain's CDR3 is CASRRLGTGSSQLTDPLQETQYF. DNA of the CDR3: TGTGCCAGCAGAAGGTTAGGGACAGGGAGTAGTCAGCTAACGGATCCTCTCCAAGAGACCCAGTACTTC.

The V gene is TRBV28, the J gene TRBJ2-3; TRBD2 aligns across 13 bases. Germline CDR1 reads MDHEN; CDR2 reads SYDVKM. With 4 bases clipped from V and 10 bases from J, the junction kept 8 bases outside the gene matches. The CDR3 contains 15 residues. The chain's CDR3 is CASSSTSGRAKAQYF. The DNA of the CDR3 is TGTGCCAGCAGTTCAACTAGCGGGAGGGCCAAAGCGCAGTATTTT. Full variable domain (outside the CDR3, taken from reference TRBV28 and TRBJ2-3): DVKVTQSSRYLVKRTGEKVFLECVQDMDHENMFWYRQDPGLGLRLIYFSYDVKMKEKGDIPEGYSVSREKKERFSLILESASTNQTSMYLCASSSTSGRAKAQYFGPGTRLTVL.

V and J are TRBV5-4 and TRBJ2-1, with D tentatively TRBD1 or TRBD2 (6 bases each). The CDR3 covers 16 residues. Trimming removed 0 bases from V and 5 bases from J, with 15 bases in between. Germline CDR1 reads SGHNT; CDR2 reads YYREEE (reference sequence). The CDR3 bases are TGTGCCAGCAGCTTGGCCCTCTTCGGGGGCAACAATGAGCAGTTCTTC. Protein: CASSLALFGGNNEQFF.

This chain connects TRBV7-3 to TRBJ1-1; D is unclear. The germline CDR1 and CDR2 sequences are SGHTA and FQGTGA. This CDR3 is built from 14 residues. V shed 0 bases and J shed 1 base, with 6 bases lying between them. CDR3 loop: CASSLTGQNTEAFF. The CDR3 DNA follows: TGTGCCAGCAGCTTAACAGGCCAGAACACTGAAGCTTTCTTT.

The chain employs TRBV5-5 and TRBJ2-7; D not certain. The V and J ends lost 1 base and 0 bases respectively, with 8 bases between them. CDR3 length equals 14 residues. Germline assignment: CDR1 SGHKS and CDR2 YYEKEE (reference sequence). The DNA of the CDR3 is TGTGCCAGCAGCTTGTCCCAGATCTCCTACGAGCAGTACTTC. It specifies CASSLSQISYEQYF.